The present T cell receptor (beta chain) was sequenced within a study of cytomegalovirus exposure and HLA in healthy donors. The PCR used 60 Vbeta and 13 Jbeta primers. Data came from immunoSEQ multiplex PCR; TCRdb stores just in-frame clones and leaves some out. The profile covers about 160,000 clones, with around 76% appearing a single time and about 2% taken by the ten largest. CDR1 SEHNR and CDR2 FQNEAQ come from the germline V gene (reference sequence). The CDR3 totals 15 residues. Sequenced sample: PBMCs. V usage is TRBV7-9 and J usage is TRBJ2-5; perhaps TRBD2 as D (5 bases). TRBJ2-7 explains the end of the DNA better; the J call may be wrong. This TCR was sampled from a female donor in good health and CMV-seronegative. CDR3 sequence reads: CASSLVSAGPYEQYF. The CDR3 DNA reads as TGTGCCAGCAGCTTAGTATCGGCGGGTCCCTACGAGCAGTACTTC.